The T cell receptor (beta chain) described here comes from a study of T cells after yellow fever vaccination. The authors made TCR cDNA by 5'RACE template switching, adding a universal primer site and UMIs. TCRdb reanalysed the 5' RACE reads using MiXCR and keeps one entry per CDR3 protein. The sample has 120,000 or so distinct CDR3 sequences, under 9% seen once. The study, taken as a whole, reports: The presence of abundant clonotypes contaminating from the bulk population was possible in FACS-sorted repertoires.

Ten or more counts support this clonotype. What it binds is unknown. The ends were cut back, 4 bases at V and 2 bases at J, with 12 bases in the middle. This CDR3 contains 14 residues. Looked up from germline, CDR1 is SQVTM and CDR2 is ANQGSEA. The genes are TRBV29-1 and TRBJ2-1, with D unresolved. The clonotype was recovered from a young man who received the YFV17D yellow fever vaccine. Sequenced material: CD8+ T cells sorted from PBMCs, taken on the day of the yellow fever booster vaccination. The CDR3 reads CSVGKQVAYNEQFF. In nucleotides, the CDR3 is TGCAGCGTTGGGAAACAAGTGGCCTACAATGAGCAGTTCTTC.